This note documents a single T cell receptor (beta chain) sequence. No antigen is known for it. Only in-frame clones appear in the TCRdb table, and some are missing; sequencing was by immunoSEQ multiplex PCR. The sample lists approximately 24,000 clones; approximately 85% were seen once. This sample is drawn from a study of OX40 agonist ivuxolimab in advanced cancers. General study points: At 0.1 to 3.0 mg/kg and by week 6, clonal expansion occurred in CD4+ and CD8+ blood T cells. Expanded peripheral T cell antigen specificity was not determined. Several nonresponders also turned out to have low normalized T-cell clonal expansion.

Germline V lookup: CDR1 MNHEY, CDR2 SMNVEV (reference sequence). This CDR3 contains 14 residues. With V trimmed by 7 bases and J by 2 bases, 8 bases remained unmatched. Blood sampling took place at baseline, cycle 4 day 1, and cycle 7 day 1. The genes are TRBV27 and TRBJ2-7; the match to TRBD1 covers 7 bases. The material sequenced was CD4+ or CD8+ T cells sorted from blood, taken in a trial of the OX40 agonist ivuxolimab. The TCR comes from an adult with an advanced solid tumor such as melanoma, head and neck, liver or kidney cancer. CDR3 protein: CASKHRGHTYEQYF. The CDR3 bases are TGTGCCAGCAAGCACAGGGGACATACCTACGAGCAGTACTTC.